Presented here are 23 T cell receptor beta chains from one specimen sequenced in a study of blood T cell repertoires in COVID-19. Using immunoSEQ multiplex PCR, the repertoire was profiled, and TCRdb retains in-frame clones only, with some absent. The sample gives about 190,000 clones, more than 75% of which show up once; 7% to 10% is in the top ten. Sequences were obtained from PBMCs or T cells enriched from blood (not recorded which). All receptors come from a woman in her twenties or thirties who had recovered from COVID-19.

CDR3 residues: CASRRLAGGSYEQYF. The CDR3 bases are TGTGCCAGCAGGCGACTAGCGGGAGGGTCCTACGAGCAGTACTTC. The chain has TRBV27 and TRBJ2-7, with 14 bases aligning to TRBD2. Trimming at V came to 6 bases and at J to 1 base, leaving 2 bases not matched to a gene. The germline gives CDR1 MNHEY, CDR2 SMNVEV (reference sequence). The CDR3 totals 15 residues.

The chain joins TRBV25-1 to TRBJ2-1; 9 bases agree with TRBD1. Germline V gene sequence: CDR1 MGHDK, CDR2 SYGVNS. This CDR3 region has 14 residues. Unmatched junction bases numbered 7, after V lost 5 bases and J lost 8 bases. The CDR3 reads CASSRFRTGDEQFF. In DNA form, the CDR3 reads TGTGCCAGCAGTAGATTCAGGACAGGGGATGAGCAGTTCTTC.

This clone showed up just a few times. The chain is built from TRBV27 and TRBJ2-1, with TRBD2 identical over 12 bases. CDR1 and CDR2 from the germline V gene are MNHEY and SMNVEV (reference sequence). The CDR3 loop spans 15 amino acids. V gave up 6 bases and J gave up 8 bases; unmatched junction bases: 8. The CDR3 is CASSRRLAGDYEQFF. The CDR3, as DNA: TGTGCCAGCAGCCGTAGACTAGCGGGAGATTATGAGCAGTTCTTC.

The V gene is TRBV27, the J gene TRBJ2-3; no clear D gene. Germline values: CDR1 MNHEY, CDR2 SMNVEV (reference sequence). Trimming took off 3 bases at V and 10 bases at J, with 20 bases between the two ends. The CDR3 covers 15 residues. The CDR3 sequence is CASSFIGGSGVAQYF. Written as DNA, the CDR3 is TGTGCCAGCAGTTTTATAGGCGGCTCTGGAGTAGCGCAGTATTTT.

The chain carries TRBV7-8 and TRBJ1-3; D ambiguous. Germline V CDR1 and CDR2: SGHVS, FQNEAQ. CDR3 length: 14 residues. V was cut by 5 bases and J by 4 bases, with 12 bases left in between. CDR3 nucleotide sequence: TGTGCCAGCAGCCCCAGGTTCTTCGGAAACACCATATATTTT. Its protein is CASSPRFFGNTIYF.

This sequence joins TRBV2 and TRBJ2-7, with a weak D call TRBD2 (7 bases). The CDR3 length is 13 residues. Trimming took 6 bases from V and 7 from J, leaving 16 bases between them. Germline CDR1 reads SNHLY; CDR2 reads FYNNEI. DNA for the CDR3: TGTGCCAGCAGCATCGGGGGGCCATCGGAGCAGTACTTC. Translating gives CASSIGGPSEQYF. Using reference TRBV2 and TRBJ2-7 for the parts outside the CDR3, the full variable domain is EPEVTQTPSHQVTQMGQEVILRCVPISNHLYFYWYRQILGQKVEFLVSFYNNEISEKSEIFDDQFSVERPDGSNFTLKIRSTKLEDSAMYFCASSIGGPSEQYFGPGTRLTVT.

The count of this clone is one. The V and J genes are TRBV2 and TRBJ1-6; TRBD1 might be the D (6 bases). The CDR3 runs to 15 residues. V lost 3 bases to trimming and J lost 7 bases, with 13 bases between them. The germline gives CDR1 SNHLY, CDR2 FYNNEI. The CDR3 loop reads CASSDSGGKNSPLHF. Written as DNA, the CDR3 is TGTGCCAGCAGTGATTCGGGGGGCAAAAATTCACCCCTCCACTTT.

This rearrangement joins TRBV10-3 to TRBJ1-2; D is perhaps TRBD1 (6 bases). Germline V gene data show CDR1 as ENHRY and CDR2 as SYGVKD. The CDR3 is made up of 14 amino acids. Trimming took 3 bases from V and 4 from J, leaving 12 bases between them. CDR3 sequence reads: CAISDFNRAYGYTF. Here the CDR3 DNA reads TGTGCCATCAGTGATTTTAACAGGGCCTATGGCTACACCTTC.

V gene TRBV4-1 combines with J gene TRBJ2-1; 8 bases map to TRBD1. V was clipped by 5 bases and J by 8 bases; unmatched bases: 11. The germline CDR1 and CDR2 sequences are MGHRA and YSYEKL. The CDR3 covers 15 residues. CDR3 amino acids: CASSDGQGVRDEQFF. The DNA of the CDR3 is TGCGCCAGCAGCGATGGACAGGGCGTTCGCGATGAGCAGTTCTTC.

The chain uses TRBV7-3 and TRBJ2-5; 11 bases agree with TRBD2. V shed 5 bases and J 5 bases; nucleotides not matched to a gene: 7. Germline V lookup: CDR1 SGHTA, CDR2 FQGTGA. CDR3 length equals 15 residues. In nucleotides, the CDR3 is TGTGCCAGCAGCCCTTTTAGCGGGAGGGGGGAGACCCAGTACTTC. Residues: CASSPFSGRGETQYF.

This clone has just a few counts. The chain employs TRBV3-1 (or the pseudogene TRBV3-2) and TRBJ2-7; tentative D call: TRBD1 (5 bases). CDR3 length equals 11 residues. Germline CDR1 and CDR2: LGHDT and YNNKEL (reference sequence). V lost 6 bases and J 2 bases, leaving 5 bases between the germline ends. Here the CDR3 DNA reads TGTGCCAGCAGAGGGGCCTACGAGCAGTACTTC. It is translated as CASRGAYEQYF.

The chain has TRBV6-5 and TRBJ1-6; tentative D call: TRBD1 (6 bases). The CDR3 length is 14 residues. Germline V gene sequence: CDR1 MNHEY, CDR2 SVGAGI. Trimming took 7 bases from V and 7 from J, leaving 14 bases between them. CDR3 nucleotides: TGTGCCAGCACCACGGGGGGCAGGAATTCACCCCTCCACTTT. Translated: CASTTGGRNSPLHF.

This chain links TRBV27 with TRBJ2-4; D is possibly TRBD1 (5 bases). Germline V lookup: CDR1 MNHEY, CDR2 SMNVEV (reference sequence). This CDR3 contains 16 residues. V lost 6 bases and J lost 0, with 15 bases in between. In nucleotides, the CDR3 is TGTGCCAGCAGCCTAGGGGTTGCTTTAGCCAAAAACATTCAGTACTTC. Amino acid sequence: CASSLGVALAKNIQYF.

The chain joins TRBV28 to TRBJ1-4; D is possibly TRBD1 (5 bases). Germline CDR1 MDHEN, CDR2 SYDVKM. V lost 7 bases to trimming and J lost 0 bases, with 9 bases between them. The CDR3 covers 14 residues. As DNA, the CDR3 is TGTGCCAGCACCCCGGGGGCAACTAATGAAAAACTGTTTTTT. Its translation is CASTPGATNEKLFF.

This chain links TRBV5-1 with TRBJ1-4; 7 bases match TRBD1. There are 18 residues in the CDR3. Unmatched junction bases numbered 9, after V lost 1 base and J lost 0 bases. Germline assignment: CDR1 SGHRS and CDR2 YFSETQ. The CDR3: CASSLSTGASPTNEKLFF. The DNA of the CDR3 is TGCGCCAGCAGCTTGAGCACAGGGGCTTCCCCAACTAATGAAAAACTGTTTTTT.

V and J are TRBV19 and TRBJ1-3; tentatively, D is TRBD1 (5 bases). Germline-derived CDR1 and CDR2 are LNHDA and SQIVND (reference sequence). The CDR3 contains 13 residues. The V end lost 11 bases, the J end lost 4 bases, and 15 bases lay between the germline ends. CDR3 region: CAGIRKGGNTIYF. As DNA, the CDR3 is TGTGCCGGTATCCGTAAGGGGGGAAACACCATATATTTT.

This sequence joins TRBV2 and TRBJ2-5; TRBD2 is a possible D gene (6 bases). V lost 1 base and J 2 bases, leaving 11 bases between the germline ends. In germline, CDR1 is SNHLY, CDR2 FYNNEI. The CDR3 is 15 amino acids. CDR3 sequence: CASSEGMGGQETQYF. For the CDR3, the DNA is TGTGCCAGCAGTGAAGGAATGGGGGGACAAGAGACCCAGTACTTC.

The chain employs TRBV3-1 (or the pseudogene TRBV3-2) and TRBJ2-3, with TRBD2 matching over 8 bases. The J segment lost 0 bases and the V segment lost 4 bases, leaving 6 bases of the junction unmatched. CDR3 length equals 16 residues. Germline loops: CDR1 LGHDT, CDR2 YNNKEL (reference sequence). CDR3 nucleotide sequence: TGTGCCAGCAGCCGGCTGGCGGGAGGAAGCACAGATACGCAGTATTTT. It specifies CASSRLAGGSTDTQYF.

The chain's CDR3 is CASSPDRAFGYTF. CDR3 nucleotide sequence: TGTGCCAGCAGCCCGGACAGGGCATTTGGCTACACCTTC. The chain employs TRBV7-3 and TRBJ1-2; 8 nucleotides agree with TRBD1. This CDR3 spans 13 amino acids. Germline V gives CDR1 SGHTA, CDR2 FQGTGA. V lost 5 bases and J lost 7; bases outside the gene matches: 6.

This chain joins TRBV28 and TRBJ1-5, with D perhaps TRBD1 (5 bases). V lost 4 bases and J lost 2, with 12 bases in between. The germline gives CDR1 MDHEN, CDR2 SYDVKM. The CDR3 extends over 15 amino acids. The chain's CDR3 is CASSSDRNGNQPQHF. CDR3 coding DNA: TGTGCCAGCAGTTCCGACAGAAATGGCAATCAGCCCCAGCATTTT.

This chain links TRBV28 with TRBJ1-2, with D unresolved. CDR1 and CDR2 from the germline V gene are MDHEN and SYDVKM. The CDR3 consists of 12 residues. Trimming removed 7 bases from V and 5 bases from J, with 11 bases in between. CDR3 residues: CASTRSLYGYTF. The CDR3, as DNA: TGTGCCAGCACCCGGTCCCTATATGGCTACACCTTC.

The gene calls are TRBV3-1 (or the pseudogene TRBV3-2) and TRBJ2-4; 7 bases align to TRBD1. The CDR3 loop spans 15 amino acids. V gave up 1 base and J gave up 6 bases; unmatched junction bases: 6. CDR1 and CDR2 from the germline V gene are LGHDT and YNNKEL (reference sequence). In DNA form, the CDR3 reads TGTGCCAGCAGCCAAGGGACAGGACCCTTAAACATTCAGTACTTC. Translating gives CASSQGTGPLNIQYF.

The V gene is TRBV5-8, the J gene TRBJ2-1; D call uncertain. Germline values: CDR1 SGHTS, CDR2 YDEGEE. CDR3 size: 15 residues. Deletions cut 7 bases from V and 2 bases from J, with 16 bases between. Here the CDR3 reads CASCDSTLPYNEQFF. As DNA, the CDR3 is TGTGCCAGCTGTGACTCGACTCTTCCCTACAATGAGCAGTTCTTC.